Presented here are 21 T cell receptor beta chains from one specimen sequenced in a study of T cell repertoires in ileal Crohn's disease. The method was immunoSEQ multiplex PCR; TCRdb's version includes in-frame clones alone and lacks a portion of them. The data contain about 13,000 clones, about 73% of them singletons. The sample consisted of ileal tissue. These receptors were obtained from an adult with Crohn's disease.

This clone was recorded once. The chain recombines TRBV6-1 with TRBJ1-2; TRBD1 aligns across 9 bases. With 1 base clipped from V and 7 bases from J, the junction kept 10 bases outside the gene matches. The CDR3 has 16 amino acids. Germline V gene data show CDR1 as MNHNS and CDR2 as SASEGT. The chain's CDR3 is CASSEGGDRAVSGYTF. The CDR3 bases are TGTGCCAGCAGTGAAGGGGGGGACAGGGCGGTTAGTGGCTACACCTTC.

This chain connects TRBV2 to TRBJ2-3, with 8 bases identical to TRBD1. Germline CDR1 reads SNHLY; CDR2 reads FYNNEI. The length of the CDR3 is 14 residues. After removal of 6 bases from V and 5 bases from J, the junction contained 7 bases not matched to a gene. CDR3 residues: CASSGDRGGDTQYF. The CDR3 region has the DNA TGTGCCAGCAGCGGCGACAGGGGTGGAGATACGCAGTATTTT.

The CDR3 sequence: CASSLVSGGTDTQYF. The CDR3 DNA reads as TGTGCCAGCAGCTTAGTGTCGGGGGGAACAGATACGCAGTATTTT. The chain combines TRBV7-9 with TRBJ2-3; TRBD2 matches 7 bases. With 1 base clipped from V and 3 bases from J, the junction kept 4 bases outside the gene matches. Germline V gene lookup returns CDR1 SEHNR and CDR2 FQNEAQ (reference sequence). The CDR3 loop spans 15 amino acids.

The rearrangement joins TRBV29-1 to TRBJ1-2; possible D gene TRBD1, 5 bases. CDR3 size: 11 residues. The V end was cut by 5 bases, the J end by 7 bases, with 11 bases between. Germline V CDR1 and CDR2: SQVTM, ANQGSEA. The CDR3 DNA reads as TGCAGCGTTAATTGGGGGGGTGGCTACACCTTC. This translates into CSVNWGGGYTF.

The chain couples TRBV28 to TRBJ1-5; unclear D gene. Per the germline V gene, CDR1 is MDHEN and CDR2 is SYDVKM. The CDR3 runs 15 residues. The V and J ends lost 8 bases and 9 bases respectively, with 23 bases between them. For the CDR3, the DNA is TGTGCCAGCCGGGAACAGAGCCTCGGATTTTCGCCCCAGCATTTT. Translation gives CASREQSLGFSPQHF.

This sequence joins TRBV5-6 and TRBJ2-6; 10 bases line up with TRBD1. The CDR3 covers 19 residues. The germline gives CDR1 SGHDT, CDR2 YYEEEE. V dropped 1 base and J dropped 0; count of bases not matched to a gene: 7. CDR3 protein: CASSLWGGTGDSGANVLTF. The CDR3 DNA follows: TGTGCCAGCAGCTTGTGGGGTGGGACAGGGGACTCTGGGGCCAACGTCCTGACTTTC. The entire variable domain, with the rest obtained from reference TRBV5-6 and TRBJ2-6, is as follows: DAGVTQSPTHLIKTRGQQVTLRCSPKSGHDTVSWYQQALGQGPQFIFQYYEEEERQRGNFPDRFSGHQFPNYSSELNVNALLLGDSALYLCASSLWGGTGDSGANVLTFGAGSRLTVL.

V usage is TRBV4-3 and J usage is TRBJ1-5, with a tentative D call TRBD1 (6 bases). The CDR3 extends over 13 amino acids. Trimming removed 2 bases at V and 9 bases at J, with 11 bases between. Germline values: CDR1 LGHNA, CDR2 YSLEER. The CDR3 coding sequence is TGCGCCAGCAGCCAAAAACAGGGCTCGCCCCAGCATTTT. Protein: CASSQKQGSPQHF.

The chain has TRBV30 and TRBJ1-3, with D tentatively TRBD1 (5 bases). Germline CDR1 and CDR2: GTSNPN and SVGIG (reference sequence). V lost 3 bases and J 0 bases, leaving 15 bases between the germline ends. This CDR3 region has 16 residues. CDR3 coding DNA: TGTGCCTGGAGCTTTGGACAAGCGAACTCTGGAAACACCATATATTTT. As protein: CAWSFGQANSGNTIYF.

This clone has only a few counts. This chain links TRBV5-5 with TRBJ1-6, with 7 bases matching TRBD1. This CDR3 has 15 amino acids. The trim removed 1 base at V and 9 bases at J, leaving 7 bases unmatched. CDR1 and CDR2 (germline): SGHKS, YYEKEE (reference sequence). The DNA of the CDR3 is TGTGCCAGCAGCTTGTATGAGGGGGCGAGTTCACCCCTCCACTTT. Its translation: CASSLYEGASSPLHF. Combining the CDR3 with reference TRBV5-5 and TRBJ1-6 gives the whole variable domain DAGVTQSPTHLIKTRGQQVTLRCSPISGHKSVSWYQQVLGQGPQFIFQYYEKEERGRGNFPDRFSARQFPNYSSELNVNALLLGDSALYLCASSLYEGASSPLHFGNGTRLTVT.

As for this clone: Other DNA sequences of this sample code for an identical CDR3. The genes are TRBV2 and TRBJ2-3; possibly TRBD1 for D (7 bases). Germline lookup yields CDR1 SNHLY and CDR2 FYNNEI. V was clipped by 5 bases and J by 3 bases, with 15 bases between them. The CDR3 totals 15 residues. CDR3 amino acids: CASSTRTGGTDTQYF. The CDR3, as DNA: TGTGCCAGCAGTACGAGGACAGGAGGGACAGATACGCAGTATTTT. Looking up the rest from reference TRBV2 and TRBJ2-3 gives the full variable domain: EPEVTQTPSHQVTQMGQEVILRCVPISNHLYFYWYRQILGQKVEFLVSFYNNEISEKSEIFDDQFSVERPDGSNFTLKIRSTKLEDSAMYFCASSTRTGGTDTQYFGPGTRLTVL.

The chain uses TRBV6-1 and TRBJ1-6, with D unclear. V was pared by 4 bases and J by 8 bases, with 6 bases between. The CDR3 totals 12 residues. Germline assignment: CDR1 MNHNS and CDR2 SASEGT. DNA of the CDR3: TGTGCCAGCAGTGGTTTCGATTCACCCCTCCACTTT. Its translation is CASSGFDSPLHF.

The chain carries TRBV5-1 and TRBJ2-3; 12 nucleotides align to TRBD2. The length of the CDR3 is 16 residues. The V segment lost 2 bases and the J segment 5 bases; nucleotides outside the gene matches: 6. Germline loops: CDR1 SGHRS, CDR2 YFSETQ. The CDR3 is CASSFRLAGELDTQYF. CDR3 DNA sequence: TGCGCCAGCAGCTTCAGACTAGCGGGGGAGTTAGATACGCAGTATTTT.

The rearrangement links TRBV5-8 to TRBJ2-1; 8 bases are shared with TRBD1. V lost 2 bases to trimming and J lost 12 bases; unmatched junction nucleotides: 13. The CDR3 runs to 15 residues. Germline CDR1 reads SGHTS; CDR2 reads YDEGEE. As DNA, the CDR3 is TGTGCCAGCAGCTTTTTGAGAGGACAGGGCGCGGTGCAGTTCTTC. Protein product: CASSFLRGQGAVQFF.

This chain joins TRBV25-1 and TRBJ1-3, with 8 bases that match TRBD1. The ends lost 6 bases at V and 1 base at J; junction bases unmatched: 8. The CDR3 totals 16 residues. Germline CDR1 and CDR2: MGHDK and SYGVNS. CDR3 nucleotides: TGTGCCAGCAGAGGCCAACAGGGGGATTCTGGAAACACCATATATTTT. Its protein is CASRGQQGDSGNTIYF.

This clone was seen a handful of times. One junction end does not reproduce the germline sequence, and a read error may be involved. The V and J genes are TRBV7-8 and TRBJ2-1; 10 bases map to TRBD1. Germline lookup yields CDR1 SGHVS and CDR2 FQNEAQ. CDR3 length: 12 residues. CDR3 in amino acids: CASSPRQGAHLF. The DNA for the CDR3 is TGTGCCAGCAGCCCCAGACAGGGGGCGCATCTCTTC.

In this sample, this clone turned up a few times. V usage is TRBV6-4 and J usage is TRBJ1-1; D unclear. From germline, CDR1 is MRHNA and CDR2 SNTAGT. Trimming shortened V by 2 bases and J by 3 bases, and 7 bases separated the two germline ends. The CDR3 loop spans 13 amino acids. CDR3 in DNA: TGTGCCAGCAGTGACGAGGCTTACACTGAAGCTTTCTTT. Protein: CASSDEAYTEAFF.

The rearrangement uses TRBV2 and TRBJ1-5; the match to TRBD1 covers 7 bases. This CDR3 has 21 amino acids. CDR1 and CDR2 (germline): SNHLY, FYNNEI. V shed 2 bases and J 0 bases; nucleotides not matched to a gene: 19. CDR3 region: CASSEITQGVTGGYSNQPQHF. The CDR3 DNA reads TGTGCCAGCAGTGAAATTACTCAGGGGGTCACTGGAGGGTATAGCAATCAGCCCCAGCATTTT.

This clone was found a few times. V and J are TRBV5-6 and TRBJ2-7; no reliable D call. Germline CDR1 reads SGHDT; CDR2 reads YYEEEE. The CDR3 is 14 residues long. Trimming pared 3 bases from V and 2 bases from J, leaving 12 bases between. CDR3 in DNA: TGTGCCAGCAGCTCGGGTTATGTACCCTACGAGCAGTACTTC. Translated: CASSSGYVPYEQYF.

V usage is TRBV19 and J usage is TRBJ1-5, with TRBD1 matching over 12 bases. The CDR3 is 14 amino acids. From germline, CDR1 is LNHDA and CDR2 SQIVND (reference sequence). With V trimmed by 5 bases and J by 9 bases, 5 bases remained unmatched. CDR3 in DNA: TGTGCCAGTAGTCGGGGGACAGGGGGCATGCCCCAGCATTTT. Residues: CASSRGTGGMPQHF.

The chain joins TRBV19 to TRBJ1-2; no clear D gene. The V end was cut by 4 bases, the J end by 8 bases, with 20 bases between. Germline CDR1 reads LNHDA; CDR2 reads SQIVND (reference sequence). The CDR3 length is 15 residues. The CDR3 loop reads CASSRPSTHPTGYTF. CDR3 in DNA: TGTGCCAGTAGTAGGCCGTCGACACACCCCACGGGCTACACCTTC.

There are a few counts of this clone. This rearrangement joins TRBV7-8 to TRBJ2-7; the match to TRBD2 covers 7 bases. J was trimmed by 3 bases and V by 5 bases; bases with no gene match: 10. Germline V gives CDR1 SGHVS, CDR2 FQNEAQ. The CDR3 runs 15 residues. CDR3 residues: CASSPGGGPGYEQYF. The CDR3 DNA follows: TGTGCCAGCAGCCCGGGGGGAGGGCCGGGCTACGAGCAGTACTTC.